This TCR beta chain is drawn from a study of identical twins. Only a few counts were recorded for this clonotype. Its antigen is unidentified. One junction end disagrees with the germline gene, perhaps due to a read error. Germline values: CDR1 MNHEY, CDR2 SVGAGI. The CDR3 loop spans 15 amino acids. Study-level findings and limits: Models underpredicted monozygotic twin sharing of out-of-frame TCR alpha.

Template switching introduced a universal primer site, and the cDNA bore unique molecular identifiers. Each CDR3 protein gets one entry after TCRdb re-called the 5' RACE reads with MiXCR. The data hold some 300,000 distinct CDR3 sequences, with 9% to 15% observed a single time. These data are also associated with another study on yellow fever vaccine responses in identical twins. That work states: Twins reportedly appeared to share part of their vaccine T cell response while keeping part individual.

The TCR comes from a young woman in good health. This chain joins TRBV6-5 and TRBJ2-3, with TRBD2 matching 7 bases. Sequenced sample: CD8+ T cells sorted from blood. CDR3 bases: TGTGCCCGCAGTTACTATGCGGGAGGCACAGATACGCAGTATTTT. Protein product: CARSYYAGGTDTQYF.